The rows below give T cell receptor beta chains drawn from one sample of a study of OX40 agonist ivuxolimab in advanced cancers. Assay used: immunoSEQ multiplex PCR; TCRdb lists only in-frame clones, some missing. The data contain 74,000 or so clones, more than 75% of them singletons. The sample was CD4+ or CD8+ T cells sorted from blood, taken in a trial of the OX40 agonist ivuxolimab. The source is an adult with an advanced solid tumor such as melanoma, head and neck, liver or kidney cancer. The CDR3 runs from the conserved cysteine through the conserved F or W. D genes are given only for firm matches. The size of a clone is reported for some rows only, either as once, few or many, or as a class for expanded clones.

>NA|TRBJ1-5|NA|TRBV15
TGTGCCACCAGTGGCCTAAGGGGTCCCAATCAGCCCCAGCATTTT
CATSGLRGPNQPQHF
>NA|TRBJ1-2|TRBD1|TRBV18
TGTGCCAGCTCACCACTAGACAGGGGCGACTATGGCTACACCTTC
CASSPLDRGDYGYTF
>NA|TRBJ1-1|NA|TRBV28
TGTGCCAGCAGTAACCTTTCAAGGGCCACTGAAGCTTTCTTT
CASSNLSRATEAFF
>NA|TRBJ1-3|NA|TRBV7-3
TGTGCCAGCAGCTTAACTGGGCCAAGCTCTGGAAACACCATATATTTT
CASSLTGPSSGNTIYF
>NA|TRBJ1-4|NA|TRBV5-6
TGTGCCAGCAGCTTGGAGGACGGAGCAGAAAAACTGTTTTTT
CASSLEDGAEKLFF
>NA|TRBJ2-6|NA|TRBV19
TGTGCCAGTAGTACCAACCACAGGGTTGGGGCCAACGTCCTGACTTTC
CASSTNHRVGANVLTF
>NA|TRBJ2-1|NA|TRBV6-5
TGTGCCAGCAGTCTAACTGGCGGGGCCCTGTTGGTCTTC
CASSLTGGALLVF
>once|TRBJ1-1|NA|TRBV10-3
TGTGCCATCAGTGAGTTTGGGGGCTTGAACACTGAAGCTTTCTTT
CAISEFGGLNTEAFF
>NA|TRBJ2-7|NA|TRBV19
TGTGCCAGTAGTCCGAGCGGAGGGTACTACGAGCAGTACTTC
CASSPSGGYYEQYF
>NA|TRBJ1-3|TRBD1|TRBV5-6
TGTGCCAGCGTTTTACAGGGGAGCCGCTCTGGAAACACCATATATTTT
CASVLQGSRSGNTIYF
>NA|TRBJ2-3|NA|TRBV28
TGTGCCAGCACCATCGAGGAGCGCCGGGGAATGACGCAGTATTTT
CASTIEERRGMTQYF
>NA|TRBJ2-2|NA|TRBV27
TGTGCCAGCAGAGGAGCGAACACCGGGGAGCTGTTTTTT
CASRGANTGELFF
>NA|TRBJ1-5|NA|TRBV6-5
TGTGCCAGCAGTTACTCAAGGGGCAGCAATCAGCCCCAGCATTTT
CASSYSRGSNQPQHF
>NA|TRBJ2-3|TRBD2|TRBV4-1
TGCGCCAGCAGCCCGGGACTAGCGGAAGATACGCAGTATTTT
CASSPGLAEDTQYF
>NA|TRBJ1-2|TRBD1|TRBV15
TGTGCCACCAGCAGAGATCTGGAGGGGGCAGGTGGCTACACCTTC
CATSRDLEGAGGYTF
>NA|TRBJ2-1|TRBD1|TRBV5-1
TGCGCCAGCAGCTCGGCCGGGACAGACAACAATGAGCAGTTCTTC
CASSSAGTDNNEQFF
>NA|TRBJ2-5|TRBD2|TRBV10-2
TGCGCCAGCAGTGCGGGCGGGAGTCTCCAAGAGACCCAGTACTTC
CASSAGGSLQETQYF
>NA|TRBJ2-7|TRBD2|TRBV5-5
TGTGCCAGCAGCCCGACCGGGACTAGCGGGGGTTACGAGCAGTACTTC
CASSPTGTSGGYEQYF
>NA|TRBJ2-3|TRBD2|TRBV5-1
TGCGCCAGCAGCTTTGGGGGAGGGATAGCAGATACGCAGTATTTT
CASSFGGGIADTQYF
>NA|TRBJ2-1|TRBD2|TRBV6-5
TGTGCCAGCAGTTATGCGGGAGTCGGGAACAATGAGCAGTTCTTC
CASSYAGVGNNEQFF
>NA|TRBJ1-2|NA|TRBV11-1
TGTGCCAGCAGCCCAGCGACGGGCTATGGCTACACCTTC
CASSPATGYGYTF
>NA|TRBJ2-7|NA|TRBV5-4
TGTGCCAGCAGCCTAGACTACGAGCAGTACTTC
CASSLDYEQYF
>NA|TRBJ2-7|NA|TRBV19
TGTGCCAGTAGTATCCGGGAGCGGTACGAGCAGTACTTC
CASSIRERYEQYF
>NA|TRBJ1-2|NA|TRBV21-1
TGTGCCAGCAGCAAGGGGGACACCACCCCTAACTATGGCTACACCTTC
CASSKGDTTPNYGYTF
>NA|TRBJ2-2|NA|TRBV5-1
TGCGCCAGCAGCCTAGCGACCCGGAGCACCGGGGAGCTGTTTTTT
CASSLATRSTGELFF
>NA|TRBJ2-1|NA|TRBV9
TGTGCCAGCAGCGTCGGACTCCCGCCGAACAATGAGCAGTTCTTC
CASSVGLPPNNEQFF
>NA|TRBJ1-5|TRBD1|TRBV28
TGTGCCAGCAGTTCAGGGGGTTCTAGCAATCAGCCCCAGCATTTT
CASSSGGSSNQPQHF
>NA|TRBJ1-2|NA|TRBV4-3
TGCGCCAGCAGCCCAGGGACGGCCGCCTATGGCTACACCTTC
CASSPGTAAYGYTF
>NA|TRBJ2-5|NA|TRBV5-4
TGTGCCAGCAGCTCGATCAGGGATGGGAGCGAGACCCAGTACTTC
CASSSIRDGSETQYF
>NA|TRBJ2-7|TRBD1|TRBV30
TGTGCCTGGAGTTTGGCAGGGGGTTCTTACGAGCAGTACTTC
CAWSLAGGSYEQYF
>NA|TRBJ2-3|NA|TRBV7-2
TGTGCCAGCAGCTTAGTGGGAAATCGTTGGGCTACGCAGTATTTT
CASSLVGNRWATQYF
>NA|TRBJ2-7|TRBD2|TRBV11-2
TGTGCCAGCAGCTTAGCGGGAGGATCCTACGAGCAGTACTTC
CASSLAGGSYEQYF
>NA|TRBJ2-3|NA|TRBV27
TGTGCCAGCAGTTTATCACCCGATACGCAGTATTTT
CASSLSPDTQYF
>NA|TRBJ1-1|NA|TRBV14
TGTGCCAGCAGCCAAGATCTGGGCAGGGGAGCTTTCTTT
CASSQDLGRGAFF
>once|TRBJ2-7|NA|TRBV2
TGTGCCAGCAGGGGGACCTCCGGGGCCCCTATCGAGCAGTACTTC
CASRGTSGAPIEQYF
>NA|TRBJ1-1|NA|TRBV5-4
TGTGCCAGCAGCTCCCGGGGCGGGGGGAACACTGAAGCTTTCTTT
CASSSRGGGNTEAFF
>NA|TRBJ1-1|TRBD1|TRBV18
TGTGCCAGCTCACCAATCCGACAGGGGGCGGGGGGGACTGAAGCTTTCTTT
CASSPIRQGAGGTEAFF
>NA|TRBJ2-7|TRBD1|TRBV5-6
TGTGCCAGCAGCGTGGGGACAGGGGGCTATTACGAGCAGTACTTC
CASSVGTGGYYEQYF
>once|TRBJ1-5|TRBD1|TRBV19
TGTGCCAGTACCGACAGGGTGGATCAGCCCCAGCATTTT
CASTDRVDQPQHF
>NA|TRBJ2-3|TRBD1|TRBV7-3
TGTGCCAGCAGCTCCCGGGACAGGGTAGACGATACGCAGTATTTT
CASSSRDRVDDTQYF
>few|TRBJ1-2|TRBD1|TRBV11-2
TGTGCCAGCAGCTTAGACTTTGGGACAGGGGGCGGCTACACCTTC
CASSLDFGTGGGYTF